The following is a TCR beta chain sequence with its context. This receptor's antigen is unknown. No base quality values were provided; no much bigger clone lies one nucleotide off. The data stem from a study of cytomegalovirus exposure and HLA in healthy donors (dated by TCRdb to the late 2010s). Regarding the research as a whole: An earlier analysis of fewer than 750 of the donors reported 250 to 350 Gb of sequence data and around 100 million unique TCR beta sequences obtained from about 179 million T cells. An early release that covered around 590 HLA-typed donors contained approximately 300 gigabases of sequencing data and about 84 million unique TCR sequences. Of the 398 genotyped donors, approximately 82% fell in the genetic ancestry cluster associated with self-reported Caucasian donors. The aim of the study was to test whether cataloging public T cell receptors could identify signatures of past pathogen exposure. The T cell repertoires of under 700 subjects were profiled by immunosequencing and related to cytomegalovirus serostatus. In addition to the first cohort of about 650 subjects, a separate validation cohort of around 110 different subjects was used. High-throughput TCR immunosequencing, statistical association of individual TCRs with disease status, and machine learning were combined to predict cytomegalovirus infection status. In a later analysis, previously published TCR beta repertoires from hundreds of donors were re-analyzed and high-resolution HLA genotyping was added so that TCR occurrence patterns could be studied. Rather than drawing on any new phenotypic data, the later analysis identified candidate immune exposures from TCR beta sequences and the way those sequences occurred across donors. An earlier analysis of around 580 of the donors used high-throughput TCR beta sequencing to judge whether each TCR beta V gene segment behaved as functional or pseudogenic. Donor age, sex, ethnicity and CMV serostatus were compiled alongside the repertoire data. A later genetic analysis took genome-wide SNP genotypes for about 60% of the roughly 670 donors and used that subset as a discovery cohort. All discovery cohort repertoires had been generated on a single sequencing platform. Class I and class II HLA loci were covered by the typing at four-digit resolution. The number of donors typed differed by locus, with about 629-630 for A, B, C, DRB1 and DQB1, around 500 for DQA1, about 610 for DPA1, and some 470 for DPB1. A few DR-DQ haplotypes were treated as single units for association and clustering because of strong linkage in the cohort. Among about 410 genotyped donors of the cohort, an average of about 240,000 unique TCR beta nucleotide sequences was sequenced per donor, of which 15% to 20% were non-productive.

In total, 600 or so healthy bone marrow donors made up the cohort. At the time of sampling, all cohort members were nominally healthy, though unrecorded immune exposures were likely present. The donor was CMV seropositive and belonged to the group of 250 to 300 seropositive cohort members. Each donor provided a peripheral blood sample, and peripheral blood mononuclear cells were used for TCR beta sequencing. The Qiagen DNeasy Blood Extraction Kit was used to extract genomic DNA from the blood cell samples. Library generation was performed with the immunoSEQ multiplex PCR assay. A mixture of 60 forward primers for TCR Vbeta segments and 13 reverse primers for TCR Jbeta segments was used in the multiplex PCR. A multiplex PCR assay on genomic DNA amplified the CDR3 region of rearranged TCR beta genes. The Illumina HiSeq System was used to sequence the amplified TCR beta libraries as 87-base-pair reads. As for the authors' bioinformatics: In a later analysis, some 80 million unique TCR beta chains were counted across the roughly 670 repertoires, and roughly 11 million of these chains were shared by at least two donors. To remove PCR and sequencing errors, raw reads were error-corrected and collapsed into unique sequences using a nearest-neighbor algorithm that merged closely related sequences. CDR3 sequences were aligned to IMGT reference sequences to assign V, D and J gene segments. For a sequence to be retained, a match of at least six nucleotides to both a V gene segment and a J gene segment was required. A rearrangement was called productive if the CDR3 had no stop codons and remained in frame with V and J, and every other rearrangement was called non-productive. CDR3 was defined by IMGT convention, running from the second conserved V-encoded cysteine to the conserved J-encoded phenylalanine. The earlier analysis of a few hundred of the donors excluded any sequence lacking an unambiguous match to a single V gene segment. In an earlier analysis of approximately 590 of the donors, a V segment was called functional when productive rearrangements were above 56.7%, and segregating when the standard deviation between donors exceeded 5%. A statistical classification framework was built for diagnosing cytomegalovirus status from the catalog of TCR beta chain sequences. In a later analysis, TCR nucleotide sequences were compared against IMGT/GENE-DB human TR gene sequences so that V and J genes could be assigned. A later analysis assigned CDR3 sequences and most-parsimonious VDJ recombination scenarios with the TCRdist pipeline. A later analysis defined each TCR beta chain by its CDR3 amino acid sequence plus V-gene family, and excluded reads lacking a unique V-gene family. As a way to deal with suspected cross-contamination and a sequencing artifact, a later analysis dropped 450 to 700 nucleotide sequences that were highly shared and had low generation probability. In a later analysis, a clonal expansion index for each public chain was calculated from normalized within-repertoire ranks of inferred template counts. In a later analysis, generation probabilities were computed using a VDJ recombination model fitted to out-of-frame rearrangements, and the results were checked against IGoR. In a later analysis, hypergeometric tests were used to score TCR-TCR, TCR-HLA and TCR-CMV co-occurrence, with a repertoire-size bias correction applied to TCR pairs. False discovery rates were estimated in a later analysis by permuting HLA or CMV assignments 20 times. In a later analysis, co-occurring TCRs were grouped using DBSCAN, with TCRdist sequence similarity added in when clustering inside HLA-allele-positive subsets. Repertoires with fewer than 30,000 or more than 120,000 public chains, plus five repertoires with anomalous nucleotide sharing, were excluded from co-occurrence clustering. TCRdb took over this immuneACCESS table, retaining in-frame rearrangements with V and J assigned. Such tables are incomplete; in checked studies, under half of the missing clones stem from an unresolved V gene, and the remainder is unexplained. V and J calls and clone size are given by that table; D and trimming were obtained from the DNA. This sample is represented by approximately 110,000 clones; 70% of them were singletons. 11% of the sample is held by the ten biggest clonotypes.

The CDR3 starts with the cysteine, ends with the phenylalanine, and has 15 residues. Solely the CDR3 DNA is kept, with 45 bases framed from the first base. The germline V gene encodes CDR1 LNHNV and CDR2 YYDKDF (reference sequence). General findings and caveats noted by the study authors: When HLA alleles, especially DR and DQ, strongly co-occurred, TCR associations were difficult to assign to individual alleles. According to a later analysis, most CMV-associated TCR beta chains appeared to be HLA-restricted, and the HLA associations seemed to be driven largely by CMV exposure. The classifier was reported to diagnose cytomegalovirus status with high specificity and sensitivity in both the original and validation cohorts. In a later analysis, HLA-associated TCR beta chains showed more clonal expansion and lower generation probabilities than non-associated chains that were equally common. A cluster of highly shared sequence variants was judged likely to be a technical artifact of the sequencing pipeline. The presence/absence analyses assumed that sequencing depth was roughly uniform across donors, and that assumption may not be true. This cohort had only TCR beta chains sequenced, and the lack of alpha or paired-chain data limited which features could be detected. In a later analysis, some 18,000 TCR beta sequences were associated with specific HLA alleles at a false discovery rate of 0.05. Broadly in line with IMGT annotations, most TCR beta V segments showed up in productive rearrangements about 87% or about 30% of the time in an earlier analysis of some 590 of the donors. A later analysis reported that several top co-occurrence clusters appeared linked to parvovirus B19, influenza, CMV and Epstein-Barr virus. The only immune exposure information available for the cohort was CMV serostatus. A later genetic analysis associated a missense DCLRE1C variant with V-gene and J-gene trimming of TCR beta chains, and an independent cohort replicated the association. A few of the identified cytomegalovirus-associated TCR beta chains were confirmed in vitro to be specific for cytomegalovirus antigens. Because HLA typing was unavailable for some donors at each locus, only the typed subset was used in association tests. The authors suggested that the approach could potentially be generalized to other disease states and immunological phenotypes. Across donors, most TCR sequences were observed very rarely, whereas some public TCRs were present in many individuals. A further reported finding was that TCR beta sequences accurately predicted the HLA-A and HLA-B alleles for most subjects in the first cohort. The study listed 150 to 200 TCR beta chains as associated with cytomegalovirus. Some IMGT-functional V segments, including TRBV6-2 and TRBV6-3, could not be distinguished by the 87-base-pair reads and were therefore excluded. According to a later genetic analysis, donors in an Asian-associated ancestry cluster had fewer N-insertions in productive TCRs than the approximately 700-donor mean. Because counts were too low, roughly 16 rarely observed V segments, including chromosome 9 orphons, were left out of the earlier analysis of 500 to 650 of the donors. According to a later analysis, TCR association rates differed among HLA loci, with DRB1 alleles showing the most associated TCRs and HLA-C alleles showing the fewest. Correlated functional status among segregating V segments might reflect linkage disequilibrium, but an unknown experimental factor could not be ruled out.

The sequenced sample consisted of PBMCs. The sequence joins TRBV15 to TRBJ2-5; a stretch of 9 junction bases matches TRBD2. The J call is in doubt because the DNA end fits TRBJ2-7 better. The sequence was collected from a man aged 35-49 years in good health and CMV-seropositive. In nucleotides, the sequence is TGTGCCACCAGCAGTCCGGCTAGCGGGATCTACGAGCAGTACTTC. Translated, this is CATSSPASGIYEQYF.